This TCR beta chain came from a study of a mutant IDH1 vaccine in newly diagnosed glioma. Only a few counts were recorded for this clone. What it binds is unknown. Germline V gene sequence: CDR1 ENHRY, CDR2 SYGVKD. This CDR3 comprises 13 residues. The V gene lost 10 bases and the J gene lost 6 bases, with 18 bases spanning the gap. Time point reported: week 23, last vaccination. A single vaccine dose contained 300 ug of mutant IDH1 20-mer peptide, and topical imiquimod was used with it. Generated by immunoSEQ multiplex PCR, the TCRdb table keeps only in-frame clones and is missing some. The sample comprises tens of thousands of clones, around 74% of which are singletons, and 5.3% rests with the top ten.

The chain couples TRBV10-3 to TRBJ1-1; perhaps TRBD1 as D (5 bases). This TCR was recovered from a man over 45 with glioma. The specimen was PBMCs, collected from a glioma patient whose treatment included an IDH1 peptide vaccine. CDR3: CATTAGDRSEAFF. DNA for the CDR3: TGTGCCACGACGGCGGGGGATAGATCTGAAGCTTTCTTT.